The 14 T cell receptor beta chains given below trace back to one sample, sequenced in a study of T cells in tumors after PD-1 blockade (dated by TCRdb to the late 2010s). The protocol used for the library was the immunoSEQ multiplex PCR assay. This is the immuneACCESS table as TCRdb keeps it, with only in-frame sequences that have V and J called. A part of the clones is gone; compared with another copy, unresolved V genes explain less than half, and the rest is unexplained. Here the sample has approximately 3,700 clones; approximately 67% occur a single time. The ten biggest clones cover roughly 20% of the sample. The time point label here, explained by the study, means: before anti-PD-1 therapy. The sample was tumor tissue, taken before anti-PD-1 treatment. These receptors were collected from a human donor with basal cell carcinoma.

The rearrangement uses TRBV9 and TRBJ2-5, with D maybe TRBD1 (6 bases). From germline, CDR1 is SGDLS and CDR2 YYNGEE. The CDR3 extends over 14 amino acids. V was clipped by 0 bases and J by 5 bases, with 11 bases between them. This chain's CDR3 is CASSVGQGWETQYF. The CDR3 DNA reads as TGTGCCAGCAGCGTAGGGCAGGGGTGGGAGACCCAGTACTTC.

CDR3: CASGTGGLNNSPLHF. In DNA, the CDR3 is TGTGCCAGTGGGACAGGGGGTCTAAATAATTCACCCCTCCACTTT. The V gene is TRBV10-3, the J gene TRBJ1-6; TRBD1 matches 11 bases. Germline V gene lookup returns CDR1 ENHRY and CDR2 SYGVKD. V was clipped by 10 bases and J by 5 bases; unmatched bases: 7. The CDR3 consists of 15 residues.

This clone has just one count. The genes are TRBV6-5 and TRBJ2-7; 9 nucleotides agree with TRBD1. V was pared by 10 bases and J by 6 bases, with 13 bases of the junction left unmatched. CDR3 length: 14 residues. Germline CDR1 is MNHEY and CDR2 is SVGAGI. The CDR3 coding sequence is TGTGCCACTACAAATCACAGGGGGCCTGGCGAGCAGTACTTC. It specifies CATTNHRGPGEQYF.

On this clone itself: At one end, the junction sequence differs from germline, possibly due to a read error. The chain combines TRBV28 with TRBJ2-1; 8 bases align to TRBD2. Germline V CDR1 and CDR2: MDHEN, SYDVKM. CDR3 size: 14 residues. CDR3 region: CASILTSGYNEQFF. In DNA, the CDR3 is TGTGCCAGCATTTTAACTAGCGGTTACAATGAGCAGTTCTTC.

The J gene is TRBJ2-5, the V gene TRBV28, with 7 bases that match TRBD2. This CDR3 contains 14 residues. Per germline, CDR1 MDHEN and CDR2 SYDVKM. The ends lost 6 bases at V and 5 bases at J; junction bases unmatched: 9. The CDR3 sequence is CASRAAGEGETQYF. In nucleotides, the CDR3 is TGTGCCAGCAGGGCGGCGGGAGAGGGTGAGACCCAGTACTTC.

V and J are TRBV2 and TRBJ2-3; D is tentatively TRBD1 or TRBD2 (7 bases each). This CDR3 spans 16 amino acids. V lost 8 bases, J lost 3 bases, and 21 bases lay in between. Germline values: CDR1 SNHLY, CDR2 FYNNEI. In nucleotides, the CDR3 is TGTGCCAGCCAAAACAGGGGTTGGGGGGGAACAGATACGCAGTATTTT. This codes for CASQNRGWGGTDTQYF.

This sequence joins TRBV29-1 and TRBJ2-1; D possibly corresponds to TRBD1 (6 bases). The V and J ends lost 0 bases and 6 bases respectively, with 21 bases between them. The CDR3 has 17 residues. The germline CDR1 and CDR2 sequences are SQVTM and ANQGSEA. This CDR3 reads CSVEDGTGQLPLNEQFF. The CDR3 bases are TGCAGCGTTGAAGATGGAACAGGACAGCTACCTCTCAATGAGCAGTTCTTC.

The chain combines TRBV9 with TRBJ2-2, with D uncertain. This CDR3 has 13 residues. V gave up 0 bases and J gave up 8 bases, with 8 bases separating them. Germline CDR1 SGDLS, CDR2 YYNGEE. CDR3 nucleotide sequence: TGTGCCAGCAGCGTAGAAGTAGCTGGGGAGCTGTTTTTT. This translates into CASSVEVAGELFF.

This clone occurred a few times. The chain recombines TRBV27 with TRBJ2-3, with D possibly TRBD1 on 5 matching bases. This CDR3 is 12 amino acids long. V gave up 8 bases and J gave up 4 bases, with 10 bases separating them. Germline V gene lookup returns CDR1 MNHEY and CDR2 SMNVEV (reference sequence). The CDR3 region is CASFGAADTQYF. Here the CDR3 DNA reads TGTGCCAGCTTTGGGGCCGCAGATACGCAGTATTTT.

The rearrangement joins TRBV5-4 to TRBJ1-1; D ambiguous. The CDR3 contains 14 residues. Germline assignment: CDR1 SGHNT and CDR2 YYREEE (reference sequence). The V end was cut by 0 bases, the J end by 4 bases, with 10 bases between. The CDR3 sequence: CASSLVTDGTEAFF. The CDR3 DNA reads TGTGCCAGCAGCTTGGTAACAGACGGCACTGAAGCTTTCTTT.

The V gene is TRBV24-1, the J gene TRBJ1-5; TRBD1 agrees at 7 bases. From germline, CDR1 is KGHDR and CDR2 SFDVKD. With V trimmed by 0 bases and J by 3 bases, 7 bases remained unmatched. The CDR3 is made up of 17 amino acids. The CDR3 sequence is CATSDLRTGSDNQPQHF. For the CDR3, the DNA is TGTGCCACCAGTGATTTGCGGACAGGCTCAGACAATCAGCCCCAGCATTTT.

This clone was counted a single time. This chain uses TRBV6-5 with TRBJ2-3; D could derive from TRBD1 or TRBD2 (5 bases each). This CDR3 contains 14 residues. Germline V gene data show CDR1 as MNHEY and CDR2 as SVGAGI. V was shortened by 6 bases and J by 2 bases, with 12 bases between the two germline ends. CDR3 in DNA: TGTGCCAGCAGCAGCCCGGGGCACACAGATACGCAGTATTTT. As protein: CASSSPGHTDTQYF.

The rearrangement joins TRBV19 to TRBJ1-5; unclear D gene. Trimming pared 6 bases from V and 0 bases from J, leaving 12 bases between. Per germline, CDR1 LNHDA and CDR2 SQIVND (reference sequence). The CDR3 totals 15 residues. The CDR3 DNA follows: TGTGCCAGTAGCCCGACGGTTTATAGCAATCAGCCCCAGCATTTT. It is translated as CASSPTVYSNQPQHF.

The CDR3 region has the DNA TGTGCCAGCAGCGCGGGGGGGGAGATCACAGATACGCAGTATTTT. Translated: CASSAGGEITDTQYF. J is TRBJ2-3 and V is TRBV9; 8 bases are a match to TRBD2. The CDR3 is 15 residues long. V was clipped by 3 bases and J by 2 bases; unmatched bases: 5. Germline lookup yields CDR1 SGDLS and CDR2 YYNGEE.